The 30 T cell receptor beta chains in this list originate from one sample, sequenced in a study of cytomegalovirus exposure and HLA in healthy donors. Primers for the PCR totalled 60 Vbeta and 13 Jbeta. Assay: immunoSEQ multiplex PCR; the TCRdb copy retains only in-frame clones and omits some. This table has 90,000 to 140,000 clones, 60% to 80% appearing once. The source material was PBMCs. These receptors originate from a man aged 30 to 45 in good health and CMV-seronegative.

V and J are TRBV7-2 and TRBJ2-1; D remains unclear. The germline V and J ends were trimmed by 5 bases and 0 bases, with 17 bases remaining between them. The CDR3 contains 17 residues. Germline V CDR1 and CDR2: SGHTA, FQGNSA. CDR3 DNA: TGTGCCAGCAGCCACAATAGCAGATCAAGCTCCTACAATGAGCAGTTCTTC. It yields the protein CASSHNSRSSSYNEQFF.

V is TRBV6-1 and J is TRBJ2-7; 9 positions match TRBD2. J was trimmed by 0 bases and V by 6 bases; bases with no gene match: 0. Germline CDR1 MNHNS, CDR2 SASEGT. The CDR3 runs 13 residues. CDR3 nucleotides: TGTGCCAGCAGGACTAGCGGCTCCTACGAGCAGTACTTC. Amino acid sequence: CASRTSGSYEQYF.

This chain joins TRBV18 and TRBJ2-7, with 8 bases lining up with TRBD1. The V gene end was trimmed by 3 bases and the J gene end by 5 bases; junction bases not matched to a gene: 6. This CDR3 contains 14 residues. In germline, CDR1 is KGHSH, CDR2 LQKENI. For the CDR3, the DNA is TGTGCCAGCTCACCGGACAGGGCCCCAAACGAGCAGTACTTC. This sequence encodes CASSPDRAPNEQYF.

This chain links TRBV28 with TRBJ1-4; TRBD1 might be the D (6 bases). In germline, CDR1 is MDHEN, CDR2 SYDVKM. The CDR3 is 15 residues long. V lost 6 bases and J lost 0, with 11 bases in between. For the CDR3, the DNA is TGTGCCAGCAGCCCGGACAGATCAACTAATGAAAAACTGTTTTTT. It codes for CASSPDRSTNEKLFF.

The V gene is TRBV2, the J gene TRBJ1-6; D is unresolved. Trimming stripped 1 base from V and 9 bases from J, with 13 bases between. The CDR3 is 15 amino acids. Germline CDR1 and CDR2: SNHLY and FYNNEI. CDR3 coding DNA: TGTGCCAGCAGTGAAGAGGCTATGGGCCCTTCACCCCTCCACTTT. Its protein is CASSEEAMGPSPLHF.

This sequence joins TRBV9 and TRBJ2-7; 9 nucleotides agree with TRBD2. After removal of 4 bases from V and 7 bases from J, the junction contained 9 bases not matched to a gene. Per the germline V gene, CDR1 is SGDLS and CDR2 is YYNGEE. CDR3 size: 14 residues. The CDR3 here is CASSPRVSGGEQYF. As DNA, the CDR3 is TGTGCCAGCAGCCCCCGCGTGAGCGGGGGGGAGCAGTACTTC.

The gene calls are TRBV27 and TRBJ2-2; 9 bases match TRBD1. The germline V gene has CDR1 MNHEY and CDR2 SMNVEV (reference sequence). Unmatched junction bases numbered 9, after V lost 4 bases and J lost 9 bases. This CDR3 region has 15 residues. This chain's CDR3 is CASSSAGTGNRELFF. CDR3 bases: TGTGCCAGCAGTTCAGCCGGGACAGGGAACCGGGAGCTGTTTTTT.

This clone was counted only a few times. The chain is built from TRBV27 and TRBJ1-1; weak D call: TRBD1 (6 bases). The ends were cut back, 5 bases at V and 1 base at J, with 8 bases in the middle. The V gene's germline CDR1 is MNHEY and CDR2 SMNVEV (reference sequence). The CDR3 loop spans 13 amino acids. CDR3 sequence reads: CASSPGQNTEAFF. In DNA form, the CDR3 reads TGTGCCAGCAGTCCGGGACAGAACACTGAAGCTTTCTTT.

The chain is built from TRBV29-1 and TRBJ1-2, with D maybe TRBD1 (6 bases). The CDR3 runs to 15 residues. Trimming removed 3 bases from V and 3 bases from J, with 17 bases in between. Germline V gene lookup returns CDR1 SQVTM and CDR2 ANQGSEA. DNA for the CDR3: TGCAGCGTTGATCGGACAGAGGGTAATGACTATGGCTACACCTTC. It specifies CSVDRTEGNDYGYTF.

The chain couples TRBV5-4 to TRBJ2-5, with TRBD2 matching over 10 bases. CDR1 SGHNT and CDR2 YYREEE come from the germline V gene (reference sequence). The length of the CDR3 is 15 residues. The V segment lost 4 bases and the J segment 5 bases; nucleotides outside the gene matches: 8. For the CDR3, the DNA is TGTGCCAGCAGCAAAGGGACTAGCGATCGGGAGACCCAGTACTTC. Translation gives CASSKGTSDRETQYF.

The DNA of the CDR3 is TGTGCCAGCAGCCCGGGGAGCGGGAGCGGCGACAATGAGCAGTTCTTC. Protein product: CASSPGSGSGDNEQFF. This sequence joins TRBV5-4 and TRBJ2-1; 8 positions agree with TRBD2. Per germline, CDR1 SGHNT and CDR2 YYREEE (reference sequence). The V gene end was trimmed by 4 bases and the J gene end by 5 bases; junction bases not matched to a gene: 11. The CDR3 is 16 residues long.

V is TRBV19 and J is TRBJ2-7; TRBD1 might be the D (6 bases). The CDR3 length is 16 residues. Germline assignment: CDR1 LNHDA and CDR2 SQIVND (reference sequence). Trimming shortened V by 6 bases and J by 0 bases, and 18 bases separated the two germline ends. The DNA for the CDR3 is TGTGCCAGTAGCATTGGGAGAGACAGGAGCTCCTACGAGCAGTACTTC. Translation gives CASSIGRDRSSYEQYF.

V is TRBV11-3 and J is TRBJ1-1; TRBD1 is a possible D gene (6 bases). Between the trimmed V and J ends, which lost 5 bases and 0 bases, there was a span of 13 bases. Germline-derived CDR1 and CDR2 are SGHNT and YENEEA. The CDR3 contains 15 residues. The CDR3 coding sequence is TGTGCCAGCAGCCCGAGTGGACAGCTGAACACTGAAGCTTTCTTT. This codes for CASSPSGQLNTEAFF.

The chain carries TRBV5-1 and TRBJ2-2; TRBD2 matches 8 bases. J lost 4 bases, V lost 5 bases, and 13 bases had no gene match. This CDR3 has 17 amino acids. Looked up from germline, CDR1 is SGHRS and CDR2 is YFSETQ. The CDR3 DNA follows: TGCGCCAGCAGTCCGTCCAGGGGTAGCGGGATCACCGGGGAGCTGTTTTTT. Translation gives CASSPSRGSGITGELFF.

V is TRBV15 and J is TRBJ1-2; D is possibly TRBD1 (5 bases). Deletions cut 1 base from V and 8 bases from J, with 14 bases between. The CDR3 is 14 amino acids. Germline assignment: CDR1 LNHNV and CDR2 YYDKDF (reference sequence). CDR3 residues: CATSRGKGGGGYTF. The CDR3 bases are TGTGCCACCAGCAGAGGAAAGGGCGGGGGAGGCTACACCTTC. The complete variable domain, with remaining parts taken from reference TRBV15 and TRBJ1-2, reads DAMVIQNPRYQVTQFGKPVTLSCSQTLNHNVMYWYQQKSSQAPKLLFHYYDKDFNNEADTPDNFQSRRPNTSFCFLDIRSPGLGDTAMYLCATSRGKGGGGYTFGSGTRLTVV.

This clone was seen a handful of times. The chain is built from TRBV29-1 and TRBJ2-1, with 13 bases lining up with TRBD2. V shed 1 base and J 8 bases; nucleotides not matched to a gene: 5. This CDR3 has 15 amino acids. Germline V CDR1 and CDR2: SQVTM, ANQGSEA. CDR3 in DNA: TGCAGCGTTGAAGGGACTAGCGGGAGCATCGATGAGCAGTTCTTC. The encoded protein is CSVEGTSGSIDEQFF.

The chain couples TRBV18 to TRBJ1-3; TRBD1 matches 7 bases. The trim removed 5 bases at V and 6 bases at J, leaving 16 bases unmatched. CDR3 size: 17 residues. In germline, CDR1 is KGHSH, CDR2 LQKENI. Written as DNA, the CDR3 is TGTGCCAGCTCATCCTGGGCTCGGACAGGAGAGACAAACACCATATATTTT. The encoded protein is CASSSWARTGETNTIYF.

There are a few counts of this clone. The chain couples TRBV6-1 to TRBJ2-6, with D uncertain. In germline, CDR1 is MNHNS, CDR2 SASEGT. With 2 bases removed from V and 4 bases from J, the gap between germline ends came to 9 bases. The CDR3 length is 15 residues. Written as DNA, the CDR3 is TGTGCCAGCAGTGAACGGCTAGGAGGGGCCAACGTCCTGACTTTC. The encoded protein is CASSERLGGANVLTF.

V gene TRBV5-1 combines with J gene TRBJ1-1, with TRBD1 identical over 7 bases. V lost 2 bases and J lost 8; bases outside the gene matches: 12. Germline loops: CDR1 SGHRS, CDR2 YFSETQ. The CDR3 is 15 amino acids. CDR3 protein: CASSFRTGPRSEAFF. CDR3 nucleotide sequence: TGCGCCAGCAGCTTCCGGACAGGACCGCGGTCCGAAGCTTTCTTT.

The chain recombines TRBV18 with TRBJ2-1; TRBD2 aligns across 10 bases. The V and J ends lost 3 bases and 10 bases, in that order; junction bases with no gene match: 9. CDR3 length: 15 residues. Germline V gives CDR1 KGHSH, CDR2 LQKENI. In nucleotides, the CDR3 is TGTGCCAGCTCACCGGCGGCTAGCGGGAGCCGGGAGCAGTTCTTC. The encoded protein is CASSPAASGSREQFF.

The chain employs TRBV5-4 and TRBJ2-7; D perhaps matches TRBD1 (5 bases). V was cut by 1 base and J by 3 bases, with 14 bases left in between. There are 15 residues in the CDR3. Germline V CDR1 and CDR2: SGHNT, YYREEE (reference sequence). CDR3 DNA sequence: TGTGCCAGCAGCTTGAACGCAGGGCAAAACTACGAGCAGTACTTC. It encodes CASSLNAGQNYEQYF.

The V call is TRBV4-3, the J call TRBJ1-1; D is undetermined. Trimming left V 8 bases short and J 3 bases short, with 22 bases between. The CDR3 loop spans 16 amino acids. In germline, CDR1 is LGHNA, CDR2 YSLEER. The CDR3, as DNA: TGCGCCAGCCTCCCAACGACTGCTTTTCCCGACACTGAAGCTTTCTTT. This gives the protein CASLPTTAFPDTEAFF.

This clone was seen a handful of times. The chain recombines TRBV6-1 with TRBJ2-7; 7 nucleotides line up with TRBD2. V was clipped by 0 bases and J by 6 bases; unmatched bases: 8. The CDR3 totals 15 residues. Germline CDR1 MNHNS, CDR2 SASEGT. In DNA, the CDR3 is TGTGCCAGCAGTGAAGCACCGGGAGGCCCATTCGAGCAGTACTTC. Protein sequence: CASSEAPGGPFEQYF.

The chain recombines TRBV15 with TRBJ2-5, with TRBD1 matching over 9 bases. In germline, CDR1 is LNHNV, CDR2 YYDKDF (reference sequence). After removal of 2 bases from V and 9 bases from J, the junction contained 10 bases not matched to a gene. This CDR3 is built from 15 residues. This CDR3 is CATSRLGTGQEAQYF. In DNA form, the CDR3 reads TGTGCCACCAGCAGACTCGGGACAGGGCAGGAGGCCCAGTACTTC.

The chain uses TRBV6-6 and TRBJ2-2; D unclear. This CDR3 is built from 14 residues. CDR1 MNHNY and CDR2 SVGAGI come from the germline V gene (reference sequence). Trimming cost V 5 bases and J 9 bases, with 16 bases left between them. The CDR3 nucleotides are TGTGCCAGCAGTGACAACAGCAGGCTCAGGGAGCTGTTTTTT. Its translation is CASSDNSRLRELFF.

This clone was detected only once. The chain recombines TRBV7-2 with TRBJ2-1; TRBD2 agrees at 10 bases. The J segment lost 6 bases and the V segment lost 1 base, leaving 6 bases of the junction unmatched. Germline CDR1 is SGHTA and CDR2 is FQGNSA. This CDR3 is built from 16 residues. This chain's CDR3 is CASSLVLAGAGNEQFF. DNA of the CDR3: TGTGCCAGCAGCTTAGTCCTAGCGGGAGCCGGCAATGAGCAGTTCTTC.

The chain links TRBV7-6 to TRBJ1-1, with TRBD1 as a possible D gene (5 bases). The CDR3 length is 16 residues. The germline V gene encodes CDR1 SGHVS and CDR2 FNYEAQ. V lost 2 bases to trimming and J lost 3 bases, with 16 bases between them. CDR3 amino acids: CASSLLGQGGDTEAFF. For the CDR3, the DNA is TGTGCCAGCAGCTTACTTGGGCAGGGCGGGGACACTGAAGCTTTCTTT.

The genes are TRBV29-1 and TRBJ1-1, with D maybe TRBD1 (5 bases). The germline V and J ends were trimmed by 7 bases and 7 bases, with 10 bases remaining between them. This CDR3 has 10 amino acids. CDR1 and CDR2 from the germline V gene are SQVTM and ANQGSEA. The DNA of the CDR3 is TGCAGCGGACAAGACAGTGAAGCTTTCTTT. This encodes CSGQDSEAFF.

The chain recombines TRBV27 with TRBJ2-1, with 10 bases aligning to TRBD1. CDR1 MNHEY and CDR2 SMNVEV come from the germline V gene (reference sequence). The CDR3 runs to 17 residues. The V gene end was trimmed by 3 bases and the J gene end by 8 bases; junction bases not matched to a gene: 13. CDR3 nucleotide sequence: TGTGCCAGCAGTTTCGAAAGATGGACAGGGGGTATCGATGAGCAGTTCTTC. This gives the protein CASSFERWTGGIDEQFF.

The genes are TRBV6-1 and TRBJ1-1; perhaps TRBD1 as D (6 bases). The V end was cut by 1 base, the J end by 11 bases, with 11 bases between. Germline lookup yields CDR1 MNHNS and CDR2 SASEGT. This CDR3 region has 12 residues. The CDR3 region is CASSEVRGSAFF. CDR3 nucleotides: TGTGCCAGCAGTGAAGTCAGGGGCAGTGCTTTCTTT.